This T cell receptor (beta chain) was profiled in a study of blood T cell repertoires in COVID-19. Overall study: Some COVID-19 samples were acute and others convalescent; all came from the United States, Italy and Spain. PBMCs, B-cell-depleted T cells, or T cells provided the cDNA or gDNA that made up the material.

Enrollment of patients from Seattle took place during active infection, with longitudinal follow-up. The germline V and J ends were trimmed by 5 bases and 0 bases, with 10 bases remaining between them. This CDR3 spans 15 amino acids. Germline V CDR1 and CDR2: MNHEY, SMNVEV (reference sequence). Authors' methods: Amplification of reference gene primers provided the estimated nucleated cell counts. This table comes from immunoSEQ multiplex PCR, and its TCRdb copy is limited to in-frame clones, with some not included. From that table come the V and J calls and clone size; the DNA was used to work out D and trimming. The table includes a few hundred thousand clones, 75% to 90% detected once.

The chain carries TRBV27 and TRBJ1-4; unclear D gene. The TCR was taken from an older woman with COVID-19, enrolled during active disease. The sequencing sample was made of peripheral blood. The CDR3 sequence: CASSASEATNEKLFF. The CDR3 nucleotides are TGTGCCAGCAGTGCCTCAGAAGCAACTAATGAAAAACTGTTTTTT.